A single sample gave rise to the 22 T cell receptor beta chains below, sequenced in a study of T-cell reconstitution after alpha-beta-depleted transplantation in children (dated by TCRdb to 2016 to 2017). Receptor amplification or capture employed PCR. Sequenced using an Illumina HiSeq 2500. To normalize quantification of the TCRbeta repertoire, the TCR libraries were built with molecular barcoding that relied on unique molecular identifiers. The public reads were quality trimmed at Q25 with fastp and then assembled into clones with MiXCR by TCRdb, keeping productive beta chains. Each CDR3 protein appears once, grouped with its most common genes and DNA. Counted in this sample were hundreds of thousands of distinct CDR3 sequences; roughly 7.7% of them appeared once. In total, the top ten clones hold approximately 6.3% of the sample. This specimen's treatment or condition label, per the study, means: allogeneic hematopoietic cell transplantation with graft depleted of TCRalphabeta T cells and CD19 B cells.

This sample comprised PBMCs, mostly from graft donor cells, obtained 180 days after TCRalphabeta/CD19-depleted stem cell transplant. The receptors here all came from a male patient younger than 18 who had a stem cell transplant for acute lymphoblastic leukemia, so the T cells may come from the graft donor.

There are many counts of this clonotype. The chain has TRBV29-1 and TRBJ1-1; D ambiguous. The CDR3 is 11 residues long. Germline V lookup: CDR1 SQVTM, CDR2 ANQGSEA. The V end lost 5 bases, the J end lost 4 bases, and 8 bases lay between the germline ends. The CDR3: CSVKGGTEAFF. The CDR3 nucleotides read TGCAGCGTTAAGGGCGGCACTGAAGCTTTCTTT.

To note about this clonotype: This may arise from a read error, as a much more abundant clone is one base away. The chain joins TRBV2 to TRBJ1-2, with D hard to call. Germline V lookup: CDR1 SNHLY, CDR2 FYNNEI. The CDR3 length is 13 residues. The chain's CDR3 is CASRPEVNYGFTF. CDR3 DNA sequence: TGTGCCAGCAGGCCGGAGGTTAACTATGGCTTCACCTTC.

The table lists this clonotype with many counts. The rearrangement joins TRBV11-1 to TRBJ2-7, with 9 bases that match TRBD1. This CDR3 is built from 15 residues. After removal of 2 bases from V and 2 bases from J, the junction contained 4 bases not matched to a gene. Germline V gene sequence: CDR1 SGHAT, CDR2 FQDESV (reference sequence). DNA for the CDR3: TGTGCCAGCAGCTTAAACACAGGGGGCACCTACGAGCAGTACTTC. This gives the protein CASSLNTGGTYEQYF.

This clonotype was counted many times. The chain carries TRBV29-1 and TRBJ1-1; D is perhaps TRBD1 (5 bases). Per germline, CDR1 SQVTM and CDR2 ANQGSEA. Deletions cut 6 bases from V and 6 bases from J, with 20 bases between. This CDR3 spans 14 amino acids. CDR3 loop: CSVAPYRRDPEAFF. DNA of the CDR3: TGCAGCGTCGCACCATACCGACGGGACCCTGAAGCTTTCTTT.

This clonotype was found many times. The chain combines TRBV7-2 with TRBJ2-5, with 11 nucleotides matching TRBD2. Trimming removed 5 bases from V and 2 bases from J; junction bases left unmatched: 10. This CDR3 region has 17 residues. The germline CDR1 and CDR2 sequences are SGHTA and FQGNSA. The CDR3 DNA reads TGTGCCAGCAGCCGAGCTAGAATAGCGGGGGGGCAAGAGACCCAGTACTTC. Translation: CASSRARIAGGQETQYF. Full variable domain (remainder filled in from reference TRBV7-2 and TRBJ2-5): GAGVSQSPSNKVTEKGKDVELRCDPISGHTALYWYRQSLGQGLEFLIYFQGNSAPDKSGLPSDRFSAERTGGSVSTLTIQRTQQEDSAVYLCASSRARIAGGQETQYFGPGTRLLVL.

This clonotype was counted many times. The chain couples TRBV29-1 to TRBJ1-1; D gene uncertain. Trimming left V 4 bases short and J 4 bases short, with 13 bases between. Germline V CDR1 and CDR2: SQVTM, ANQGSEA. This CDR3 contains 13 residues. CDR3 DNA: TGCAGCGTTGCAGACGGGATAGGCACTGAAGCTTTCTTT. Amino acids: CSVADGIGTEAFF.

This clonotype was found many times. This chain joins TRBV20-1 and TRBJ2-7; D possibly corresponds to TRBD2 (5 bases). Germline V gives CDR1 DFQATT, CDR2 SNEGSKA (reference sequence). The CDR3 length is 15 residues. Between the trimmed V and J ends, which lost 3 bases and 5 bases, there was a span of 20 bases. The CDR3, as DNA: TGCAGTGCTAGTCGGCGGAACACCGGTAGCGACGAGCAGTACTTC. Protein: CSASRRNTGSDEQYF.

J is TRBJ1-3 and V is TRBV7-2, with D maybe TRBD1 (6 bases). The V end lost 7 bases, the J end lost 5 bases, and 18 bases lay between the germline ends. Per the germline V gene, CDR1 is SGHTA and CDR2 is FQGNSA. CDR3 length equals 15 residues. The CDR3 is CASTDQGRERNTIYF. DNA for the CDR3: TGTGCCAGCACCGATCAGGGGAGAGAAAGAAACACCATATATTTT.

This clonotype was observed many times. The rearrangement uses TRBV20-1 and TRBJ2-7; 8 bases line up with TRBD2. The CDR3 runs 14 residues. J was trimmed by 3 bases and V by 0 bases; bases with no gene match: 4. Germline lookup yields CDR1 DFQATT and CDR2 SNEGSKA (reference sequence). CDR3 amino acids: CSAREGLGLYEQYF. The CDR3, as DNA: TGCAGTGCTAGAGAGGGACTAGGGCTCTACGAGCAGTACTTC.

Many counts were recorded for this clonotype. V gene TRBV7-6 combines with J gene TRBJ1-5; D remains ambiguous. CDR1 is SGHVS and CDR2 is FNYEAQ in the germline V gene. V was pared by 2 bases and J by 4 bases, with 6 bases between. This CDR3 comprises 13 residues. The DNA of the CDR3 is TGTGCCAGCAGCTTACTCCCGAATCAGCCCCAGCATTTT. Translation: CASSLLPNQPQHF.

This clonotype was observed many times. This rearrangement joins TRBV29-1 to TRBJ1-3; weak D call: TRBD1 (5 bases). Germline V CDR1 and CDR2: SQVTM, ANQGSEA. Trimming left V 6 bases short and J 0 bases short, with 9 bases between. The CDR3 extends over 13 amino acids. The CDR3 region is CSVGGPSGNTIYF. The CDR3 bases are TGCAGCGTGGGGGGTCCCTCTGGAAACACCATATATTTT.

This clonotype was observed at least ten times. The chain links TRBV11-1 to TRBJ1-6; no clear D gene. The CDR3 spans 13 residues. V lost 0 bases and J 8 bases, leaving 5 bases between the germline ends. Germline V gives CDR1 SGHAT, CDR2 FQDESV (reference sequence). CDR3 DNA: TGTGCCAGCAGCTTAGCGGAGTATTCACCCCTCCACTTT. Translated, it gives CASSLAEYSPLHF.

This clonotype was observed a few times. The V and J genes are TRBV19 and TRBJ1-1, with unresolved D. V was clipped by 5 bases and J by 1 base, with 14 bases between them. CDR1 and CDR2 from the germline V gene are LNHDA and SQIVND (reference sequence). The CDR3 has 15 amino acids. CDR3 residues: CASSRGLTWNTEAFF. CDR3 coding DNA: TGTGCCAGTAGTCGCGGCCTGACTTGGAACACTGAAGCTTTCTTT.

This clonotype came up many times. This chain links TRBV4-3 with TRBJ2-3, with D perhaps TRBD2 (6 bases). In germline, CDR1 is LGHNA, CDR2 YSLEER. The CDR3 has 13 amino acids. V was pared by 8 bases and J by 1 base, with 10 bases between. The CDR3 nucleotides read TGCGCCAGCCGGTCTAGCGGCACAGATACGCAGTATTTT. Protein sequence: CASRSSGTDTQYF.

This clonotype occurred many times. This chain links TRBV28 with TRBJ2-7; 12 nucleotides line up with TRBD1. This CDR3 has 16 amino acids. Germline V lookup: CDR1 MDHEN, CDR2 SYDVKM. The J segment lost 6 bases and the V segment lost 2 bases, leaving 8 bases of the junction unmatched. CDR3 nucleotide sequence: TGTGCCAGCAGTTTAAGGTCCGGGACAGGGGGCACCGAGCAGTACTTC. Its protein is CASSLRSGTGGTEQYF.

The table lists this clonotype with many counts. This chain connects TRBV6-6 to TRBJ1-1, with TRBD1 identical over 9 bases. The trim removed 4 bases at V and 9 bases at J, leaving 6 bases unmatched. There are 13 residues in the CDR3. Germline lookup yields CDR1 MNHNY and CDR2 SVGAGI (reference sequence). The CDR3, as DNA: TGTGCCAGCAGTTCCAGGGACAGGGATAAAGCTTTCTTT. This codes for CASSSRDRDKAFF.

To note about this clonotype: One base away lies a much larger clone, so this may be a sequencing read error. The chain has TRBV20-1 and TRBJ1-5; D ambiguous. Germline V gives CDR1 DFQATT, CDR2 SNEGSKA (reference sequence). The CDR3 covers 13 residues. The DNA of the CDR3 is TGCAGTGCCCACGGAGATAGCAATAAGCCCCAGCATTTT. Amino acids: CSAHGDSNKPQHF.

This clonotype was recorded a few times. This chain joins TRBV10-3 and TRBJ2-7, with D possibly being TRBD2 (8 bases). Germline loops: CDR1 ENHRY, CDR2 SYGVKD. Trimming removed 0 bases from V and 5 bases from J, with 23 bases in between. The CDR3 covers 18 residues. CDR3 amino acids: CAISESGTDLSGSHEQYF. The CDR3 region has the DNA TGTGCCATCAGTGAGTCAGGGACAGATCTCAGCGGGAGCCACGAGCAGTACTTC.

At least ten counts were recorded for this clonotype. The CDR3 coding sequence is TGTGCCAGCAGCCAAGCTAGCGGGAAGGCCGGGGAGCTGTTTTTT. It yields the protein CASSQASGKAGELFF. V gene TRBV3-1 combines with J gene TRBJ2-2, with TRBD2 identical over 9 bases. Germline-derived CDR1 and CDR2 are LGHDT and YNNKEL (reference sequence). The V segment lost 1 base and the J segment 6 bases; nucleotides outside the gene matches: 3. This CDR3 has 15 residues.

This clonotype was found many times. The rearrangement uses TRBV25-1 and TRBJ2-3; D might be TRBD1 (5 bases). Germline V gene data show CDR1 as MGHDK and CDR2 as SYGVNS. CDR3 size: 15 residues. Trimming took off 6 bases at V and 3 bases at J, with 16 bases between the two ends. In DNA form, the CDR3 reads TGTGCCAGCAGCGACAGCCCCCGGAGAACAGATACGCAGTATTTT. Its protein product is CASSDSPRRTDTQYF.

This clonotype showed up just a few times. CDR3 sequence (DNA): TGTGCCAGCAGCTTAGTTGCGGGGGGGGTCTACGAGCAGTACTTC. Its translation is CASSLVAGGVYEQYF. The V gene is TRBV7-9, the J gene TRBJ2-7, with 9 bases identical to TRBD2. The V segment lost 1 base and the J segment 3 bases; nucleotides outside the gene matches: 4. Per germline, CDR1 SEHNR and CDR2 FQNEAQ (reference sequence). This CDR3 region has 15 residues. The variable domain in full, with the rest retrieved from reference TRBV7-9 and TRBJ2-7, is DTGVSQNPRHKITKRGQNVTFRCDPISEHNRLYWYRQTLGQGPEFLTYFQNEAQLEKSRLLSDRFSAERPKGSFSTLEIQRTEQGDSAMYLCASSLVAGGVYEQYFGPGTRLTVT.

Ten or more counts support this clonotype. Here the CDR3 reads CASSLLGGNQPQHF. CDR3 DNA: TGTGCCAGCAGTTTATTGGGGGGTAATCAGCCCCAGCATTTT. The V gene is TRBV28, the J gene TRBJ1-5; D is perhaps TRBD1 (5 bases). The V and J ends lost 1 base and 4 bases respectively, with 8 bases between them. The CDR3 has 14 amino acids. The germline gives CDR1 MDHEN, CDR2 SYDVKM.